Listed here are 31 T cell receptor beta chains from one sample, sequenced in a study of esophageal squamous cell carcinoma under preoperative chemotherapy. One entry per CDR3 protein results from TCRdb running MiXCR on the PCR reads. The sample carries 15,000 or so distinct CDR3 sequences, 40% to 55% recorded once. The time point here: before preoperative PTX-NDP chemotherapy. Sampling was carried out from a patient given preoperative chemotherapy. These TCRs come from a human donor with esophageal squamous cell carcinoma. The donor label of this sample is uncertain.

This clonotype was counted ten times or more. The chain recombines TRBV12-3 or TRBV12-4 with TRBJ2-7; perhaps TRBD2 as D (6 bases). Trimming removed 6 bases from V and 0 bases from J, with 15 bases in between. The CDR3 is made up of 15 amino acids. CDR3 in amino acids: CASRSGTPGSYEQYF. DNA for the CDR3: TGTGCCAGCAGATCCGGGACTCCGGGCTCCTACGAGCAGTACTTC.

The genes are TRBV27 and TRBJ2-3; 7 positions agree with TRBD2. The junction had 9 bases not matched to a gene; V was cut back by 7 bases and J by 2 bases. This CDR3 comprises 15 residues. The germline CDR1 and CDR2 sequences are MNHEY and SMNVEV (reference sequence). The CDR3 DNA follows: TGTGCCAGCAAATCGCGGGGGACCTACACAGATACGCAGTATTTT. Amino acid sequence: CASKSRGTYTDTQYF.

The chain recombines TRBV12-3 or TRBV12-4 with TRBJ2-6; the D gene could be TRBD1 or TRBD2 (5 bases each). The CDR3 sequence is 16 residues long. Trimming pared 3 bases from V and 4 bases from J, leaving 13 bases between. CDR3: CASSFYGTSGANVLTF. The CDR3 DNA is TGTGCCAGCAGTTTTTACGGGACCTCCGGGGCCAACGTCCTGACTTTC.

V gene TRBV7-8 combines with J gene TRBJ2-5; D possibly corresponds to TRBD2 (6 bases). Germline CDR1 is SGHVS and CDR2 is FQNEAQ. The V end was cut by 5 bases, the J end by 5 bases, with 18 bases between. This CDR3 is built from 15 residues. The CDR3 DNA follows: TGTGCCAGCAGCCACCGTCGGGGGTTGAGGGAGACCCAGTACTTC. It translates to CASSHRRGLRETQYF.

The rearrangement links TRBV6-5 to TRBJ2-4; no firm D call. Germline V gives CDR1 MNHEY, CDR2 SVGAGI. The CDR3 consists of 17 residues. V was clipped by 2 bases and J by 2 bases, with 16 bases between them. The CDR3 nucleotides read TGTGCCAGCAGTTACGGACCCGCAAGGTTAACCAAAAACATTCAGTACTTC. Encoded protein: CASSYGPARLTKNIQYF.

This clonotype occurred a few times. Lacking the conserved final phenylalanine or tryptophan, this CDR3 likely reflects a read error. It is unclear where the CDR3 begins or ends on the DNA, so no DNA is shown, and the CDR3 is as TCRdb lists it. The chain recombines TRBV7-8 with TRBJ2-5; the listed D gene, TRBD2, was not tested against the DNA. The CDR3 is 15 residues long, counting both termini. CDR1 SGHVS and CDR2 FQNEAQ come from the germline V gene. The CDR3 protein is CASSLTSGYQETRYS.

The chain uses TRBV5-1 and TRBJ2-5; the match to TRBD2 covers 10 bases. Germline CDR1 and CDR2: SGHRS and YFSETQ. The CDR3 totals 16 residues. Trimming removed 0 bases from V and 3 bases from J; junction bases left unmatched: 5. CDR3 protein: CASSLGGLAGEETQYF. CDR3 nucleotide sequence: TGCGCCAGCAGCTTGGGAGGCCTAGCGGGAGAAGAGACCCAGTACTTC. Full variable domain (remainder filled in from reference TRBV5-1 and TRBJ2-5): KAGVTQTPRYLIKTRGQQVTLSCSPISGHRSVSWYQQTPGQGLQFLFEYFSETQRNKGNFPGRFSGRQFSNSRSEMNVSTLELGDSALYLCASSLGGLAGEETQYFGPGTRLLVL.

Regarding this clonotype: One end of the junction varies from germline; a read error may be responsible. DNA for the CDR3: TGTGCCAGCAGTTTAGCGGGAGCCAAAGACACCCAGTACTTC. Its protein is CASSLAGAKDTQYF. J is TRBJ2-5 and V is TRBV12-3 or TRBV12-4; D may be TRBD2 (5 bases). The CDR3 loop spans 14 amino acids.

As for this clonotype: This could be a read error, since a much larger clone is one nucleotide away. The V and J genes are TRBV5-4 and TRBJ2-5; D is unclear. The V gene's germline CDR1 is SGHNT and CDR2 YYREEE (reference sequence). V was clipped by 4 bases and J by 11 bases, with 15 bases between them. This CDR3 contains 12 residues. The CDR3 loop is CASSPDGNEQYF. DNA of the CDR3: TGTGCCAGCAGCCCCGATGGCAATGAGCAGTACTTC.

The chain is built from TRBV6-1 and TRBJ2-3; 11 positions match TRBD1. This CDR3 has 15 amino acids. The germline gives CDR1 MNHNS, CDR2 SASEGT. With V trimmed by 5 bases and J by 10 bases, 11 bases remained unmatched. For the CDR3, the DNA is TGTGCCAGCAGTCAACGGACAGGGGGCACCGGGGCGCAGTATTTT. It translates to CASSQRTGGTGAQYF.

Comments on this clonotype: Relative to the germline gene, one junction end is altered; a read error may explain this. This sequence joins TRBV6-1 and TRBJ2-3; 9 nucleotides line up with TRBD2. This CDR3 region has 16 residues. Looked up from germline, CDR1 is MNHNS and CDR2 is SASEGT. CDR3 in DNA: TGTGCCAGCCGCGAAGCGGGGGGACGGGGGAAAGATACGCAGTATTTC. It yields the protein CASREAGGRGKDTQYF.

This clonotype was counted once. The chain couples TRBV11-2 to TRBJ2-3, with D tentatively TRBD1 (6 bases). Germline V gene data show CDR1 as SGHAT and CDR2 as FQNNGV. This CDR3 region has 13 residues. V lost 5 bases to trimming and J lost 4 bases, with 10 bases between them. The CDR3 nucleotides are TGTGCCAGCAGCATCCCAGGGGCAGATACGCAGTATTTT. Translation: CASSIPGADTQYF.

This clonotype has only a few counts. The chain is built from TRBV7-2 and TRBJ2-4, with D possibly matching TRBD1 (6 bases). V was shortened by 1 base and J by 13 bases, with 23 bases between the two germline ends. The germline V gene has CDR1 SGHTA and CDR2 FQGNSA. This CDR3 spans 16 amino acids. CDR3 sequence: CASSLGPGDAKNTQYF. The CDR3 region has the DNA TGTGCCAGCAGCTTAGGTCCAGGGGACGCCAAAAACACCCAGTACTTC.

This clonotype rates as large. The chain combines TRBV7-2 with TRBJ2-2; 11 bases line up with TRBD2. Germline CDR1 and CDR2: SGHTA and FQGNSA. This CDR3 is 20 amino acids long. The junction had 11 bases not matched to a gene; V was cut back by 1 base and J by 1 base. For the CDR3, the DNA is TGTGCCAGCAGCTTAGAGGAGCTCCCTAGCGGGAGGCTGAACACCGGGGAGCTGTTTTTT. Residues: CASSLEELPSGRLNTGELFF.

This clonotype was picked up a small number of times. The J gene is TRBJ2-1, the V gene TRBV7-8; 10 nucleotides align to TRBD2. The V gene end was trimmed by 4 bases and the J gene end by 5 bases; junction bases not matched to a gene: 8. The CDR3 runs 16 residues. Per the germline V gene, CDR1 is SGHVS and CDR2 is FQNEAQ. CDR3 nucleotides: TGTGCCAGCAGCTCAAAATTAGCGGGAGGAAACAATGAGCAGTTCTTC. As protein: CASSSKLAGGNNEQFF. The full variable domain, completed using reference TRBV7-8 and TRBJ2-1, is GAGVSQSPRYKVAKRGQDVALRCDPISGHVSLFWYQQALGQGPEFLTYFQNEAQLDKSGLPSDRFFAERPEGSVSTLKIQRTQQEDSAVYLCASSSKLAGGNNEQFFGPGTRLTVL.

Comment on this clonotype: A junction end diverges from the germline sequence, so it may reflect a read error. The gene calls are TRBV12-3 or TRBV12-4 and TRBJ2-6, with D perhaps matching TRBD1 or TRBD2 (6 bases each). The CDR3 is 15 residues long. CDR3 in amino acids: CASSPTGSGANVQYF. The CDR3 region has the DNA TGTGCCAGCAGTCCCACAGGGTCGGGGGCCAACGTCCAGTATTTC.

The chain joins TRBV7-8 to TRBJ2-1; D is ambiguous. Germline V gene lookup returns CDR1 SGHVS and CDR2 FQNEAQ. The CDR3 has 15 amino acids. V lost 9 bases and J 2 bases, leaving 17 bases between the germline ends. The chain's CDR3 is CASLDLTSPYNEQFF. As DNA, the CDR3 is TGTGCCAGTCTCGACCTAACCTCGCCCTACAATGAGCAGTTCTTC.

The chain employs TRBV6-5 and TRBJ2-1; 12 positions agree with TRBD2. V was pared by 2 bases and J by 10 bases, with 21 bases of the junction left unmatched. The CDR3 is 20 amino acids. From germline, CDR1 is MNHEY and CDR2 SVGAGI. CDR3: CASSYTLLAGGSISSYEQFF. As DNA, the CDR3 is TGTGCCAGCAGTTACACTCTTCTAGCGGGAGGGTCTATTTCCTCCTACGAGCAGTTCTTC.

There are many counts of this clonotype. CDR3 protein: CASSLYRVREKLFF. CDR3 nucleotide sequence: TGTGCCAGCAGCTTATACAGGGTTCGTGAAAAACTGTTTTTT. The chain recombines TRBV11-3 with TRBJ1-4; a weak D match, TRBD1 (6 bases). V lost 2 bases and J 7 bases, leaving 11 bases between the germline ends. This CDR3 region has 14 residues. Germline CDR1 reads SGHNT; CDR2 reads YENEEA.

This clonotype was picked up many times. The CDR3 region is CASSRSGRRSYNEQYF. The CDR3 bases are TGTGCCAGCAGCCGTAGCGGGAGAAGGTCCTACAATGAGCAGTACTTC. The rearrangement joins TRBV7-2 to TRBJ2-1, with 9 bases matching TRBD2. TRBJ2-7 matches the DNA end more closely, so the J call is doubtful. CDR1 is SGHTA, CDR2 FQGNSA, per germline. The length of the CDR3 is 16 residues.

V usage is TRBV5-5 and J usage is TRBJ2-1; 9 bases are a match to TRBD2. J was trimmed by 6 bases and V by 3 bases; bases with no gene match: 10. CDR1 and CDR2 (germline): SGHKS, YYEKEE (reference sequence). The CDR3 sequence is 16 residues long. CDR3 in amino acids: CASSSAGTSWPNEQFF. The CDR3 DNA follows: TGTGCCAGCAGCTCAGCCGGGACTAGCTGGCCCAATGAGCAGTTCTTC.

This clonotype turned up a few times. The rearrangement uses TRBV6-5 and TRBJ2-5, with D hard to call. Trimming stripped 0 bases from V and 11 bases from J, with 19 bases between. The germline V gene has CDR1 MNHEY and CDR2 SVGAGI. The CDR3 runs to 15 residues. The CDR3 is CASSYSWGSFDEQYF. In nucleotides, the CDR3 is TGTGCCAGCAGTTACTCGTGGGGATCCTTTGATGAGCAGTACTTC.

Details on this clonotype: One junction end does not reproduce the germline sequence, and a read error may be involved. The V call is TRBV11-3, the J call TRBJ2-6; the match to TRBD2 covers 10 bases. The V gene's germline CDR1 is SGHNT and CDR2 YENEEA. The CDR3 runs to 19 residues. CDR3 nucleotides: TGTGCCAGCAGCTCCGGGAGGAGCGGGAGGGGGACTGGGGCCAACGTCCAGTATTTC. Its translation: CASSSGRSGRGTGANVQYF.

This clonotype was observed a handful of times. The gene calls are TRBV11-2 and TRBJ2-6; 7 bases match TRBD1. Germline V CDR1 and CDR2: SGHAT, FQNNGV. The V gene end was trimmed by 7 bases and the J gene end by 0 bases; junction bases not matched to a gene: 6. CDR3 length: 16 residues. CDR3 DNA sequence: TGTGCCAGCACTACAGGGGTCCTCTCTGGGGCCAACGTCCTGACTTTC. As protein: CASTTGVLSGANVLTF.

Comments on this clonotype: An end of the junction differs from the germline gene, which may be a read error. The J gene is TRBJ2-6, the V gene TRBV25-1; D tentatively fits TRBD1 or TRBD2 (5 bases each). This CDR3 spans 16 amino acids. The germline V gene has CDR1 MGHDK and CDR2 SYGVNS. Here the CDR3 reads CASSIESGLGEEAQSF. The CDR3 DNA reads as TGTGCCAGCAGTATTGAATCAGGCCTGGGGGAAGAGGCCCAGTCCTTC.

V and J are TRBV7-3 and TRBJ2-3, with 12 bases matching TRBD2. Germline values: CDR1 SGHTA, CDR2 FQGTGA. Trimming cost V 5 bases and J 10 bases; bases outside gene matches: 16. This CDR3 has 17 residues. CDR3 region: CASSLLAGGAPVGPQYF. As DNA, the CDR3 is TGTGCCAGCAGCCTACTAGCGGGGGGTGCCCCGGTGGGTCCGCAGTATTTT.

This clonotype came up a few times. The rearrangement uses TRBV15 and TRBJ2-3; 8 bases line up with TRBD2. Per germline, CDR1 LNHNV and CDR2 YYDKDF (reference sequence). The CDR3 runs 15 residues. V shed 5 bases, J shed 0 bases, and the junction held 4 bases outside the gene matches. CDR3 in DNA: TGTGCCACCAGCGGGGAGCGGGGGAGCACAGATACGCAGTATTTT. Translated, it gives CATSGERGSTDTQYF.

The V gene is TRBV12-3 or TRBV12-4, the J gene TRBJ2-1; 9 bases align to TRBD1. Unmatched junction bases numbered 19, after V lost 6 bases and J lost 13 bases. The CDR3 is 16 residues long. As DNA, the CDR3 is TGTGCCAGCAGCCCAGACAGGGGGAGGGCCAAAAACATTCAGTTCTTC. Amino acids: CASSPDRGRAKNIQFF.

V usage is TRBV11-3 and J usage is TRBJ2-1; TRBD1 aligns across 7 bases. The CDR3 spans 15 residues. The trim removed 3 bases at V and 13 bases at J, leaving 15 bases unmatched. Germline lookup yields CDR1 SGHNT and CDR2 YENEEA. CDR3 DNA sequence: TGTGCCAGCAGCTTTTCGGGACAGCGACAAGAGACCCAGTTCTTC. Amino acid sequence: CASSFSGQRQETQFF.

By sample share, this clonotype is medium-sized. J is TRBJ2-1 and V is TRBV11-2; a weak D match, TRBD1 (6 bases). V lost 4 bases and J lost 6, with 13 bases in between. Germline CDR1 and CDR2: SGHAT and FQNNGV. The CDR3 covers 14 residues. The CDR3 DNA sequence: TGTGCCAGCAGCTCGTGGGGACAAACCAATGAGCAGTTCTTC. This encodes CASSSWGQTNEQFF.

For the CDR3, the DNA is TGTGCCAGCAGCTTAGGGACAGGGTCGAGCACAGATACGCAGTATTTT. Translated: CASSLGTGSSTDTQYF. This chain connects TRBV7-9 to TRBJ2-3, with 8 bases fitting TRBD1. Germline V gives CDR1 SEHNR, CDR2 FQNEAQ (reference sequence). Trimming took 1 base from V and 0 from J; bases not matched to a gene: 3. The length of the CDR3 is 16 residues.